This T cell receptor beta chain was retrieved from a study of CD8 T cells in Susac syndrome. V lost 5 bases, J lost 2 bases, and 9 bases stayed unmatched. Germline V gene lookup returns CDR1 SGHVS and CDR2 FNYEAQ. The CDR3 is 16 residues long. After extraction with the RNeasy kit, roughly 0.45 to 1 ug of the RNA was reverse transcribed using random hexamers. One entry per CDR3 protein results from TCRdb running MiXCR on the immunoSEQ multiplex PCR reads. The sample lists 100,000 to 150,000 distinct CDR3 sequences; just under 95% were seen once. Study-level points and caveats: It was acknowledged by the study that relatively few individuals were included in its TCR sequencing and HLA analysis. Among active patients and in TEMRA cells, CD8+ clonal expansion in Susac reached its peak.

Concerning this clonotype: As yet, its antigen is unknown.

The clonotype originates from a human donor with Susac syndrome. The sample taken for sequencing was CD8+ T cells from PBMCs. This sequence joins TRBV7-6 and TRBJ2-5, with 9 positions matching TRBD1. In nucleotides, the CDR3 is TGTGCCAGCAGCCCCACAGGGGGCAGGGGTCAAGAGACCCAGTACTTC. This gives the protein CASSPTGGRGQETQYF. The full variable domain, its missing parts supplied by reference TRBV7-6 and TRBJ2-5, is GAGVSQSPRYKVTKRGQDVALRCDPISGHVSLYWYRQALGQGPEFLTYFNYEAQQDKSGLPNDRFSAERPEGSISTLTIQRTEQRDSAMYRCASSPTGGRGQETQYFGPGTRLLVL.